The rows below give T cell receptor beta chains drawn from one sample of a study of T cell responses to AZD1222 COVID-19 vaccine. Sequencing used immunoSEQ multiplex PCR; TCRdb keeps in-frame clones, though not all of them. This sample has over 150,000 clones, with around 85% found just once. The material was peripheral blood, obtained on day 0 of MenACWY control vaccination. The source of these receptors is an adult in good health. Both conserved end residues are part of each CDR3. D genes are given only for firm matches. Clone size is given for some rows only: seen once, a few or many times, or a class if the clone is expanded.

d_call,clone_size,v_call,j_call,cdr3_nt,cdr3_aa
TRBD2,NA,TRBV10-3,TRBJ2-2,TGTGCCATCACCGCGGGACTAGCGGGGTCAGGCGGGGAGCTGTTTTTT,CAITAGLAGSGGELFF
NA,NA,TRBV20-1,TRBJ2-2,TGCAGTGGGGGGAACACCGGGGAGCTGTTTTTT,CSGGNTGELFF
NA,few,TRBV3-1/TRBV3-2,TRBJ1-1,TGTGCCAGCAGCCAGGGCGAAGCTTTCTTT,CASSQGEAFF
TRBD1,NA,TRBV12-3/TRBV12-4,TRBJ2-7,TGTGCCAGCAGCCGGGACAGCGGCGAGCAGTACTTC,CASSRDSGEQYF
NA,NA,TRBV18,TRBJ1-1,TGTGCCAGCTCACCACAGGGTACTGAAGCTTTCTTT,CASSPQGTEAFF
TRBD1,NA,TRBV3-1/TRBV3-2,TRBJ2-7,TGTGCCAGCAGCCTGTTAACCGGGACAGGAAACTACGAGCAGTACTTC,CASSLLTGTGNYEQYF
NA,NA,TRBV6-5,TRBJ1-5,TGTGCCAGCAGTTACGCCGACAGCGTCAATCAGCCCCAGCATTTT,CASSYADSVNQPQHF
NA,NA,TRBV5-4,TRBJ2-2,TGTGCCAGCAGCTTGGCCCTAGGAGGGGTCCACGGGGAGCTGTTTTTT,CASSLALGGVHGELFF
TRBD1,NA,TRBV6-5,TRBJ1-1,TGTGCCAGCAGTCCGACAGGGAAAAACACTGAAGCTTTCTTT,CASSPTGKNTEAFF
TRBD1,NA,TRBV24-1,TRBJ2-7,TGTGCCACCAGTGATCGGACAGGGTACTCCTACGAGCAGTACTTC,CATSDRTGYSYEQYF
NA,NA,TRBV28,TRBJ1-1,TGTGCGTCCAGGGTTTATACTGAAGCTTTCTTT,CASRVYTEAFF
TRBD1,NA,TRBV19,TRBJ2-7,TGTGCCAGTAGTAGAACCGGACAGGCCTTCTCCTACGAGCAGTACTTC,CASSRTGQAFSYEQYF
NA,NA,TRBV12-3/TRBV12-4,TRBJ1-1,TGTGCCAGCAGTGCCGCTTTTGGGACTGAAGCTTTCTTT,CASSAAFGTEAFF
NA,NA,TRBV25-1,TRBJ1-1,TGTGCCAGCAGTGACCCCGGGACGGAGAACACTGAAGCTTTCTTT,CASSDPGTENTEAFF
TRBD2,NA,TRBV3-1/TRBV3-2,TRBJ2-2,TGTGCCACTGAGCCGGGACTAGCGGGAGGGGGAACCGGGGAGCTGTTTTTT,CATEPGLAGGGTGELFF
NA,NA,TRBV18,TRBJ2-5,TGTGCCAGCTCCGCCCTACCAGGGTTACAAGAGACCCAGTACTTC,CASSALPGLQETQYF
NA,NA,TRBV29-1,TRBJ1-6,TGCAGCGTGGGGGCAGGCGATAGACCCCTCCACTTT,CSVGAGDRPLHF
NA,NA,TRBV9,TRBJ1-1,TGTGCCAGCAGCGTACTCGCCGCTAGGGATGGGACTGAAGCTTTCTTT,CASSVLAARDGTEAFF
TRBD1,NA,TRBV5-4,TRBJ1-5,TGTGCCAGCAGCTTTGACAGGGGACCGCCCCAGCATTTT,CASSFDRGPPQHF
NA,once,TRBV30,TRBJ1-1,TGTGCCTGGAGCCCTTTTTCGAACACTGAAGCTTTCTTT,CAWSPFSNTEAFF
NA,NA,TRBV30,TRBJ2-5,TGTGCCTGGCAGGGAGAGGAGACCCAGTACTTC,CAWQGEETQYF
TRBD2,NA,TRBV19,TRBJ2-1,TGTGCCAGTAGTACGGTAGCGGGGGGGCCCCGCAATGAGCAGTTCTTC,CASSTVAGGPRNEQFF
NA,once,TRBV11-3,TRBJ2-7,TGTGCCAGCAGCTTAGATCGTGGGGCCTACGAGCAGTACTTC,CASSLDRGAYEQYF
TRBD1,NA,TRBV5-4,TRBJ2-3,TGTGCCAGCAGCTTGGAGGGACAGAGCACAGATACGCAGTATTTT,CASSLEGQSTDTQYF
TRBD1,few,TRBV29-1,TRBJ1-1,TGCAGCGTCTCCAGGGGGGGTGACACTGAAGCTTTCTTT,CSVSRGGDTEAFF
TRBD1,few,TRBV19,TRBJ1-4,TGTGCCAGTAGTATTTGGGACAGCGAGGAAAAACTGTTTTTT,CASSIWDSEEKLFF
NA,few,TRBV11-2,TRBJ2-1,TGTGCCAGCAGCCTACTGGATGAGCAGTTCTTC,CASSLLDEQFF
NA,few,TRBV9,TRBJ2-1,TGTGCCAGCAGCCCGTGGGACTTAGCCCATGAGCAGTTCTTC,CASSPWDLAHEQFF
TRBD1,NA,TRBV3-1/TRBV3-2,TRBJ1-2,TGTGCCAGCAGGACCAACAGGGGTTCAGTTGGCTACACCTTC,CASRTNRGSVGYTF
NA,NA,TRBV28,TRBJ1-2,TGTGCCAGCAGTTTAGCCCAGATCTATGGCTACACCTTC,CASSLAQIYGYTF
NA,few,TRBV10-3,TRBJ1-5,TGTGCCATCAGCGTCGGGGCTACTGTGGATCAGCCCCAGCATTTT,CAISVGATVDQPQHF
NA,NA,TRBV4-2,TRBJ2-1,TGTGCCAGCAGCCCGGCATCCCGCAATGAGCAGTTCTTC,CASSPASRNEQFF
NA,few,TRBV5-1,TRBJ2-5,TGCGCCAGCAGCTTGGTAGGGCCCATGGAGACCCAGTACTTC,CASSLVGPMETQYF
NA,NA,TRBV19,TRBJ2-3,TGTGCCAGGAACACAGATACGCAGTATTTT,CARNTDTQYF
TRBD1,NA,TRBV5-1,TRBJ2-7,TGCGCCAGCAGCGTACTAGGGACAGGGTCGGACGAGCAGTACTTC,CASSVLGTGSDEQYF
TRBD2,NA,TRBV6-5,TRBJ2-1,TGTGCCAGCATCCCTAGCGGGTTTTCCTACAATGAGCAGTTCTTC,CASIPSGFSYNEQFF
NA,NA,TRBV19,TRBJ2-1,TGTGCCAGTACTTACACTAGCTCCTACAATGAGCAGTTCTTC,CASTYTSSYNEQFF
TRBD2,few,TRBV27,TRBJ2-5,TGTGCCAGCAGTCCCAGAAGGACTAGCGGAGCTGTACAAGAGACCCAGTACTTC,CASSPRRTSGAVQETQYF
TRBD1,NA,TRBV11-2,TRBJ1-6,TGTGCCAGCAGAGGGGGGGCAGGGGGCAATTCACCCCTCCACTTT,CASRGGAGGNSPLHF
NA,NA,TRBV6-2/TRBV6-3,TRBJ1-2,TGTGCCAGCAGTTACAGTAGGGTCGGCTATGGCTACACCTTC,CASSYSRVGYGYTF
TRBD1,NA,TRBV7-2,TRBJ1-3,TGTGCCAGCAGCCCGGGACAGGGCCGGCCTGGAAACACCATATATTTT,CASSPGQGRPGNTIYF
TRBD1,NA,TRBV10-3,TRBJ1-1,TGTGCCATCAGTGGGGGGCAGGGGGGAGCGAAAACTGAAGCTTTCTTT,CAISGGQGGAKTEAFF
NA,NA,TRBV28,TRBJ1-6,TGTGCCAGCAGGGAAGGTTCTTCACCCCTCCACTTT,CASREGSSPLHF
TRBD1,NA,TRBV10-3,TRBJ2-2,TGTGCCATCAGTGAGTCGAATTTAGGACAGGGGGGCACCGGGGAGCTGTTTTTT,CAISESNLGQGGTGELFF
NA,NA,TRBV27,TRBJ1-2,TGTGCCAGCAGGGCCGACAGGAACACTGCTAACTATGGCTACACCTTC,CASRADRNTANYGYTF
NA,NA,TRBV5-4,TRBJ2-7,TGTGCCAGCAGCTCCCTGGACGGAACCTACGAGCAGTACTTC,CASSSLDGTYEQYF
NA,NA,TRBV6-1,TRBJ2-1,TGTGCCAGCAGTGAAGATGGTGGTCCCCTCTACAATGAGCAGTTCTTC,CASSEDGGPLYNEQFF
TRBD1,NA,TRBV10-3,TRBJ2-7,TGTGCCATCAGGGGGGACAGGGGGAACTACGAGCAGTACTTC,CAIRGDRGNYEQYF